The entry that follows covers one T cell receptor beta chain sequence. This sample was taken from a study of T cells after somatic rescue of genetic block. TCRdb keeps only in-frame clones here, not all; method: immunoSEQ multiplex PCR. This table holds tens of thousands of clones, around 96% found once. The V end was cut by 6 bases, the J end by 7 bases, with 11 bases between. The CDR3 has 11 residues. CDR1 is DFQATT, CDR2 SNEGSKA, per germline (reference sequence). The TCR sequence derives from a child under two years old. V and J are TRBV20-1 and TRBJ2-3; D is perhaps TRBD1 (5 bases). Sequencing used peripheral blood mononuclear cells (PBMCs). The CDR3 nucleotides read TGCAGTGCCAGGGCGGCAAATACGCAGTATTTT. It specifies CSARAANTQYF.